This TCR beta chain came from a study of blood T cell repertoires in COVID-19. Study in general: There were acute and convalescent COVID-19 samples, and they came from the United States, Italy and Spain.

This clone was seen a single time. Authors' analysis steps: Nucleated cell counts were estimated from reference gene primer amplification. TCRdb's table, derived via immunoSEQ multiplex PCR, lists solely in-frame clones and lacks some. V, J and clone size reflect that table, while D and trimming were determined from the DNA. The top ten clones hold approximately 13% of a sample with 40,000 or so clones, 70% to 90% of them seen once. CDR3 length equals 15 residues. Looked up from germline, CDR1 is SGHRS and CDR2 is YFSETQ. Trimming at V came to 3 bases and at J to 7 bases, leaving 7 bases not matched to a gene.

The chain couples TRBV5-1 to TRBJ1-4, with 9 bases fitting TRBD1. The receptor's source is a human donor in a cohort sampled during active COVID-19. The sample comprised peripheral blood. CDR3 amino acids: CASSWTGDFSEKLFF. The DNA for the CDR3 is TGCGCCAGCAGCTGGACAGGGGATTTCTCTGAAAAACTGTTTTTT.